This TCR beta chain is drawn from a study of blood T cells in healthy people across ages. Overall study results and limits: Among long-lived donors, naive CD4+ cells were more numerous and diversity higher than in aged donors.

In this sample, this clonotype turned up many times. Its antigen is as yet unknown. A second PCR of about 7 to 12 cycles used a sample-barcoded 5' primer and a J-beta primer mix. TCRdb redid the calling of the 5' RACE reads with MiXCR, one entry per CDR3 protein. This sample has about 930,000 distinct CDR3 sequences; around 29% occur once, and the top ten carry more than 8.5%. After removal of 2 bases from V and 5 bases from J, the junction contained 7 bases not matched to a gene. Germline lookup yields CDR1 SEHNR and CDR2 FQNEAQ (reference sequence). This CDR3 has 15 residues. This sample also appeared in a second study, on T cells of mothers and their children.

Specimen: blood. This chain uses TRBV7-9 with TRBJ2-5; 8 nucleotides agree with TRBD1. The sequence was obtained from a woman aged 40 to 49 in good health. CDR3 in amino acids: CASSLIGTGGETQYF. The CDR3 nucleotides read TGTGCCAGCAGCTTAATAGGAACAGGGGGGGAGACCCAGTACTTC.